This is a list of T cell receptor beta chains from one sample in a study of T cell responses to AZD1222 COVID-19 vaccine. The method was immunoSEQ multiplex PCR; TCRdb's version includes in-frame clones alone and lacks a portion of them. The sample includes fewer than 120,000 clones, just under 95% of them seen just once. This sample comprised peripheral blood, obtained on day 0 of AZD1222 vaccination. The receptor source for this set is an adult in good health. Each CDR3 is given with its conserved first and last residue.

V gene | CDR3 protein
TRBV4-1 | CASSHGQGQNSPLHF
TRBV19 | CASVGQGNGYTF
TRBV24-1 | CATSGQGGSYGYTF
TRBV6-5 | CASSYGQGDTGELFF
TRBV6-6 | CASSYGVIETQYF
TRBV28 | CASSFWAGAGNTEAFF
TRBV6-5 | CASSYSMRAGAETQYF
TRBV11-2 | CASSKQGEGYTF
TRBV24-1 | CATGYGNTIYF
TRBV29-1 | CSVEDNRGYTEAFF
TRBV7-2 | CASSLNLYGYTF
TRBV27 | CASSPAGTGTYEQYF
TRBV24-1 | CATSDSRQVYGYTF
TRBV6-5 | CASRYGQSPNGLQYF
TRBV28 | CASSHFRDRGGNIAKNIQYF
TRBV12-3/TRBV12-4 | CASSPGGAYEQYF
TRBV11-2 | CASSLSYTGASSYEQYF
TRBV5-6 | CASSLETWPLYGYTF
TRBV11-2 | CASSLTGYNEQFF
TRBV9 | CASSVDGGSSYEQYF
TRBV5-4 | CASSRLGTGLNSGNTIYF
TRBV24-1 | CATSDLGQEYNEQFF
TRBV6-5 | CASSRDRGGEKLFF
TRBV28 | CASKQGYQPQHF
TRBV4-1 | CASSLRPGTGIDSPLHF